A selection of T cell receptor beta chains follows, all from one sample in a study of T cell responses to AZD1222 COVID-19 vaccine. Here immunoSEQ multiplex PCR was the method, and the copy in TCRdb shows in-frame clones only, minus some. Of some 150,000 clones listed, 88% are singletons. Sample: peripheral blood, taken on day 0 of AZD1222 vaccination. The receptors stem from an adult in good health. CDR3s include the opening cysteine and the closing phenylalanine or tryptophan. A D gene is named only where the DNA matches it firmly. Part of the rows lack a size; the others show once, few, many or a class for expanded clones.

CASSPTSGAWDGYTF	TGTGCCAGCAGCCCAACCTCCGGGGCCTGGGATGGCTACACCTTC	-	TRBJ1-2	-	TRBV11-2
CASSLHDRVPLHF	TGTGCCAGCAGCCTTCACGACAGGGTCCCCCTCCACTTT	TRBD1	TRBJ1-6	-	TRBV7-2
CASSLGGRRDTEAFF	TGTGCCAGCAGTTTGGGGGGGCGAAGGGACACTGAAGCTTTCTTT	-	TRBJ1-1	-	TRBV28
CASSPQGNYGYTF	TGTGCCAGCAGCCCCCAGGGGAACTATGGCTACACCTTC	-	TRBJ1-2	-	TRBV27
CASSPTGTQIWRNEQFF	TGTGCCAGCAGCCCCACCGGGACCCAAATATGGCGCAATGAGCAGTTCTTC	-	TRBJ2-1	-	TRBV7-2
CASSLTGDSTEAFF	TGTGCCAGCAGCTTAACAGGAGACAGCACTGAAGCTTTCTTT	-	TRBJ1-1	-	TRBV7-3
CASSLWGPGQGQETQYF	TGTGCCAGCAGCTTGTGGGGACCCGGACAGGGCCAAGAGACCCAGTACTTC	TRBD1	TRBJ2-5	-	TRBV5-5
CASSEVAGRETQYF	TGTGCCAGCAGTGAAGTCGCGGGTCGAGAGACCCAGTACTTC	-	TRBJ2-5	-	TRBV2
CASSPTASGGPNEQFF	TGTGCCAGCAGCCCTACTGCATCGGGGGGGCCTAATGAGCAGTTCTTC	TRBD2	TRBJ2-1	-	TRBV7-3
CASSTTGTGGQPQHF	TGTGCCAGCTCAACCACCGGGACAGGGGGGCAGCCCCAGCATTTT	TRBD1	TRBJ1-5	-	TRBV18
CASSPRTGNYGYTF	TGTGCCAGCTCACCCCGGACCGGGAACTATGGCTACACCTTC	-	TRBJ1-2	-	TRBV18
CAWSVEYTGELFF	TGTGCCTGGAGTGTAGAGTACACCGGGGAGCTGTTTTTT	-	TRBJ2-2	-	TRBV30
CASSQEMIKAGAQETQYF	TGTGCCAGCAGCCAAGAAATGATTAAGGCAGGAGCTCAAGAGACCCAGTACTTC	-	TRBJ2-5	few	TRBV4-2
CASSGQSMNTEAFF	TGTGCCAGCAGCGGACAAAGCATGAACACTGAAGCTTTCTTT	-	TRBJ1-1	-	TRBV7-2
CASSEEILGQSSGANVLTF	TGTGCCAGCAGTGAAGAAATTTTGGGGCAGAGCTCTGGGGCCAACGTCCTGACTTTC	-	TRBJ2-6	once	TRBV6-1
CATSRVRSRPTNEKLFF	TGTGCCACCAGCAGAGTACGGTCCCGTCCAACTAATGAAAAACTGTTTTTT	-	TRBJ1-4	-	TRBV15
CASRSVALNSPLHF	TGTGCCAGCAGATCGGTGGCACTCAATTCACCCCTCCACTTT	-	TRBJ1-6	-	TRBV6-5
CASSQSQGYTF	TGTGCCAGCAGCCAATCCCAAGGCTACACCTTC	-	TRBJ1-2	-	TRBV16
CASGTGQPNTGELFF	TGTGCCAGCGGGACGGGACAGCCGAACACCGGGGAGCTGTTTTTT	TRBD1	TRBJ2-2	-	TRBV7-9
CASTRGKDTQYF	TGTGCCAGCACCCGTGGCAAGGATACGCAGTATTTT	-	TRBJ2-3	-	TRBV7-9
CASRLLSSWTDFYGYTF	TGTGCCAGCAGGTTGCTTTCAAGTTGGACTGATTTTTATGGCTACACCTTC	-	TRBJ1-2	-	TRBV28
CASSSGGRTQYF	TGTGCCAGCAGTTCCGGGGGGAGGACGCAGTATTTT	TRBD2	TRBJ2-3	-	TRBV6-5
CAISQGSQTEAFF	TGTGCCATCAGCCAGGGCTCTCAGACTGAAGCTTTCTTT	-	TRBJ1-1	-	TRBV10-3
CASSWAADEQYF	TGTGCCAGCAGTTGGGCGGCAGACGAGCAGTACTTC	-	TRBJ2-7	-	TRBV6-5
CASRSGDRRHYGYTF	TGTGCCAGCAGGTCGGGGGACAGGCGCCACTATGGCTACACCTTC	TRBD1	TRBJ1-2	once	TRBV7-9
CASRPTGTGYGYTF	TGTGCCAGCAGACCAACCGGGACTGGCTATGGCTACACCTTC	-	TRBJ1-2	few	TRBV7-9
CASSFTSSYIQYF	TGTGCCAGCAGTTTTACTAGCTCGTACATTCAGTACTTC	-	TRBJ2-4	-	TRBV12-3/TRBV12-4
CASSQVGGPPRAHPSPRGYTF	TGCGCCAGCAGCCAAGTAGGGGGCCCACCCCGGGCCCACCCATCACCGAGAGGCTACACCTTC	TRBD1	TRBJ1-2	-	TRBV4-1
CASSLGQVVDEQYF	TGCGCCAGCAGCTTGGGGCAGGTGGTGGACGAGCAGTACTTC	-	TRBJ2-7	-	TRBV5-1
CATSSQMNTEAFF	TGTGCCACTAGCTCCCAGATGAACACTGAAGCTTTCTTT	-	TRBJ1-1	-	TRBV19
CASNPGQDPYEQYF	TGTGCCAGCAACCCTGGACAGGACCCCTACGAGCAGTACTTC	TRBD1	TRBJ2-7	-	TRBV6-1
CASSSGQGKNEQYF	TGTGCCAGCAGCTCCGGACAGGGGAAAAACGAGCAGTACTTC	TRBD1	TRBJ2-7	-	TRBV11-2
CASSASRGIMNTEAFF	TGTGCCAGTAGCGCCTCGAGGGGAATCATGAACACTGAAGCTTTCTTT	-	TRBJ1-1	-	TRBV19
CASSLEGYLNTEAFF	TGTGCCAGCAGCTTAGAGGGGTACCTGAACACTGAAGCTTTCTTT	-	TRBJ1-1	-	TRBV13
CATSDPGPGTGGETQYF	TGTGCCACCAGTGACCCTGGTCCAGGGACAGGGGGCGAGACCCAGTACTTC	TRBD1	TRBJ2-5	-	TRBV24-1
CASSLRRDRAGNQPQHF	TGTGCCAGCTCACTCAGGCGAGACAGGGCTGGCAATCAGCCCCAGCATTTT	TRBD1	TRBJ1-5	-	TRBV18
CASSRQQGANTEAFF	TGTGCCAGCAGCCGTCAACAGGGGGCGAACACTGAAGCTTTCTTT	TRBD1	TRBJ1-1	-	TRBV11-2
CASSLDSGLPSYEQYF	TGTGCCAGCAGCTTAGACTCGGGCCTACCGTCCTACGAGCAGTACTTC	-	TRBJ2-7	-	TRBV7-8
CASSEPGDSYEQYF	TGTGCCAGCAGTGAACCGGGGGACTCCTACGAGCAGTACTTC	-	TRBJ2-7	once	TRBV25-1
CASSRGGTTSYEQYF	TGTGCCAGCAGCCGAGGGGGGACTACCTCCTACGAGCAGTACTTC	-	TRBJ2-7	-	TRBV5-4
CASSADRTGGVPLPFF	TGTGCCAGCAGTGCTGACCGGACAGGGGGCGTCCCCTTGCCGTTCTTC	TRBD1	TRBJ2-1	-	TRBV6-2/TRBV6-3
CASSFATVANTEAFF	TGTGCCAGCAGCTTTGCGACGGTGGCGAACACTGAAGCTTTCTTT	-	TRBJ1-1	-	TRBV5-5
CASIKGKGLTDTQYF	TGTGCCAGCATAAAGGGGAAGGGACTCACAGATACGCAGTATTTT	-	TRBJ2-3	-	TRBV11-2
CASSHHGSTGSGGYTF	TGTGCCAGCAGCCATCATGGTAGCACGGGGTCCGGGGGCTACACCTTC	-	TRBJ1-2	-	TRBV3-1/TRBV3-2
CASSPPNGAGTEAFF	TGTGCCAGCAGCCCACCGAACGGGGCGGGCACTGAAGCTTTCTTT	-	TRBJ1-1	-	TRBV4-2
CASSQGSGATATYEQYF	TGTGCCAGCAGCCAAGGATCCGGGGCTACGGCCACCTACGAGCAGTACTTC	-	TRBJ2-7	-	TRBV3-1/TRBV3-2
CASSLDIGTSLVEQFF	TGCGCCAGCAGCTTGGACATCGGGACTAGTCTGGTTGAGCAGTTCTTC	TRBD2	TRBJ2-1	-	TRBV5-1
CASSFDTGELFF	TGTGCCAGCAGCTTTGATACCGGGGAGCTGTTTTTT	-	TRBJ2-2	-	TRBV7-9
CSARENYEQYF	TGCAGTGCTAGAGAAAACTACGAGCAGTACTTC	-	TRBJ2-7	-	TRBV20-1
CASSPPAGSLSYNEQFF	TGTGCCAGCAGCCCTCCTGCGGGGAGTCTCTCCTACAATGAGCAGTTCTTC	-	TRBJ2-1	-	TRBV5-4